This TCR beta chain came from a study of neoadjuvant anti-PD-1 for oral cavity cancer. For the study at large: Patients without progression received a fourth nivolumab dose around day 43, then surgical resection on days 50-56.

Broader study findings: Higher pretreatment Treg/Th17 ratios tracked higher pretreatment blood clonality. With three patients per group, TCR findings need larger cohorts.

Profiling relied on immunoSEQ multiplex PCR, and the TCRdb table lists in-frame clones only, not all of them. The sample shows roughly 14,000 clones, roughly 67% of them seen only once. This clone appeared once. The antigen is unknown. The sample consisted of PBMCs, taken before nivolumab (anti-PD-1) treatment. The receptor's source is a person between 35 and 79 years old with oral cavity squamous cell carcinoma.

This chain's CDR3 is CASSLVRGRAGNEQFF. In nucleotides, the CDR3 is TGTGCCAGCAGCTTAGTAAGGGGGAGGGCCGGTAATGAGCAGTTCTTC. V usage is TRBV11-2 and J usage is TRBJ2-1; possibly TRBD2 for D (7 bases). The germline gives CDR1 SGHAT, CDR2 FQNNGV. Trimming left V 1 base short and J 7 bases short, with 17 bases between. The CDR3 has 16 residues.